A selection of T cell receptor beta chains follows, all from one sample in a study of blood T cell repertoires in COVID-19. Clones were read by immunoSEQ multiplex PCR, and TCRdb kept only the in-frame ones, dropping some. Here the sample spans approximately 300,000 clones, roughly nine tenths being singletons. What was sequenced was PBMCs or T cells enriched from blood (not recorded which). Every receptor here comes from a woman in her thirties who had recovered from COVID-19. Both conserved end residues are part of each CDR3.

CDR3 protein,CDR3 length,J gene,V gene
CASRRGLNTEAFF,13,TRBJ1-1,TRBV7-8
CASSEPGQPYGYTF,14,TRBJ1-2,TRBV25-1
CATSSHQDPGSTDTQYF,17,TRBJ2-3,TRBV15
CASSLGTGYHYTF,13,TRBJ1-2,TRBV27
CSHDRGFSYNEQFF,14,TRBJ2-1,TRBV29-1
CSASLGGAFTDTQYF,15,TRBJ2-3,TRBV20-1
CASSLQGFAEAFF,13,TRBJ1-1,TRBV12-3/TRBV12-4
CASSPTLTQGRTNQPQHF,18,TRBJ1-5,TRBV19
CASVSQLYEQYF,12,TRBJ2-7,TRBV7-9
CASGLGRGGTDTQYF,15,TRBJ2-3,TRBV19
CATTPGTSNSPLHF,14,TRBJ1-6,TRBV6-5
CASSQQGRGTEAFF,14,TRBJ1-1,TRBV2
CASSPSTGAQPQHF,14,TRBJ1-5,TRBV19
CASSPTPGTGLDTQYF,16,TRBJ2-3,TRBV6-6
CATAVRGENTGELFF,15,TRBJ2-2,TRBV19
CASSDVGGNSPLHF,14,TRBJ1-6,TRBV25-1
CASSLRQGGGNSPLHF,16,TRBJ1-6,TRBV7-9
CSVTTGYATNEKLFF,15,TRBJ1-4,TRBV29-1
CASSLGGFPDTQYF,14,TRBJ2-3,TRBV5-1
CASSSPGDRNVLTF,14,TRBJ2-6,TRBV28
CASRGGASGNTIYF,14,TRBJ1-3,TRBV9
CASSDPRGVSGNTIYF,16,TRBJ1-3,TRBV6-1
CASSRAGAATNEKLFF,16,TRBJ1-4,TRBV5-1
CASSPLTGAYEQYF,14,TRBJ2-7,TRBV7-9
CASSPRAGAGSPLHF,15,TRBJ1-6,TRBV27
CASSYSGEETQYF,13,TRBJ2-5,TRBV6-2/TRBV6-3
CATAGGPEAFF,11,TRBJ1-1,TRBV10-3
CASSSRTGRGANVLTF,16,TRBJ2-6,TRBV7-2
CASSLWENGYTF,12,TRBJ1-2,TRBV7-2
CASSLAEGARDTIYF,15,TRBJ1-3,TRBV13
CASSFIGAGRYNEQFF,16,TRBJ2-1,TRBV7-2
CASRLAGGSGELFF,14,TRBJ2-2,TRBV27
CASSSHRDRGEQYF,14,TRBJ2-7,TRBV19
CASSPGTGKYGYTF,14,TRBJ1-2,TRBV5-6
CASSFLLGATDTQYF,15,TRBJ2-3,TRBV27
CASSLTGLSTGELFF,15,TRBJ2-2,TRBV5-6
CASRGLGTFTDEQYF,15,TRBJ2-7,TRBV25-1
CASSQEKGGRDEQFF,15,TRBJ2-1,TRBV4-3
CASSSWTGGRFSYNEQFF,18,TRBJ2-1,TRBV7-3
CASTHPLTEYNEQFF,15,TRBJ2-1,TRBV7-9
CATSTPGQMTGELFF,15,TRBJ2-2,TRBV15
CASSYSVWSSYNEQFF,16,TRBJ2-1,TRBV6-5
CASLEGQGASDTQYF,15,TRBJ2-3,TRBV19
CASSLGGGATDTQYF,15,TRBJ2-3,TRBV7-8
CASSPMDRPSYEQYF,15,TRBJ2-7,TRBV27
CAISSSGGAGELFF,14,TRBJ2-2,TRBV10-3
CASSVGTGAYNEQFF,15,TRBJ2-1,TRBV9
CSASPQGRSWGTEAFF,16,TRBJ1-1,TRBV20-1
CAWSGGGAQPQHF,13,TRBJ1-5,TRBV30
CASSPTGGLSSYNEQFF,17,TRBJ2-1,TRBV18
CASSLGQHGNYEQYF,15,TRBJ2-7,TRBV28
CASSLRGFLSGNTIYF,16,TRBJ1-3,TRBV3-1/TRBV3-2
CASSSQGGTEAFF,13,TRBJ1-1,TRBV5-1
CASSPLALAGVEQYF,15,TRBJ2-7,TRBV4-2
CASSNRENTEAFF,13,TRBJ1-1,TRBV6-5
CASSAGQLLGYTF,13,TRBJ1-2,TRBV2
CASMRSPNYGYTF,13,TRBJ1-2,TRBV19
CASSQVGGGPNSPLHF,16,TRBJ1-6,TRBV4-2